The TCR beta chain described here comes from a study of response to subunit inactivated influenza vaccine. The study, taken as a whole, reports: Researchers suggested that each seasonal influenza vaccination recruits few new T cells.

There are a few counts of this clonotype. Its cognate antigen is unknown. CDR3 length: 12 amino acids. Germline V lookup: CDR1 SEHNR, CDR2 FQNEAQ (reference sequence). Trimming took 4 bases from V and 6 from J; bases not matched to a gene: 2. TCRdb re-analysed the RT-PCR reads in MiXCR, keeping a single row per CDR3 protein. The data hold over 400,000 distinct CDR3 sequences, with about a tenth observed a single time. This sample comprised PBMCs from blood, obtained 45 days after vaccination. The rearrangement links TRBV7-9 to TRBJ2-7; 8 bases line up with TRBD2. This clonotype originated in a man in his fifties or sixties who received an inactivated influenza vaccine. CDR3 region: CASSSLAGEQYF. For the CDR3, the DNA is TGTGCCAGCAGCTCCCTAGCGGGCGAGCAGTACTTC.